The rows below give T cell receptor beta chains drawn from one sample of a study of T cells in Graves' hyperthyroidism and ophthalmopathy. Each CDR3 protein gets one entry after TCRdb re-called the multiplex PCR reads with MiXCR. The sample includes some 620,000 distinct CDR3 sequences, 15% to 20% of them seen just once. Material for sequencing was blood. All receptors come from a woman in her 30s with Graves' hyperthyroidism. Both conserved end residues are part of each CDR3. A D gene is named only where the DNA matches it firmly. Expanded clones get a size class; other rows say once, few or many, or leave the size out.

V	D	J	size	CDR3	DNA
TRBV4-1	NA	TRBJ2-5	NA	CASSQALFYLETQYF	TGCGCCAGCAGCCAAGCACTCTTTTACTTGGAGACCCAGTACTTC
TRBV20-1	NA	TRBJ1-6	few	CSAPGGANNSPLHF	TGCAGTGCCCCCGGGGGGGCGAATAATTCACCCCTCCACTTT
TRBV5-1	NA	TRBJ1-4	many	CASSFETNEKLFF	TGCGCCAGCAGCTTCGAAACTAATGAAAAACTGTTTTTT
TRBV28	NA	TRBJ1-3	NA	CASSLFGEAGNTIYF	TGTGCCAGCAGTTTATTCGGGGAAGCAGGAAACACCATATATTTT
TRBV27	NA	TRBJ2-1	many	CASSFLSENTMLPFGQFF	TGTGCCAGCAGTTTCTTATCCGAAAACACGATGCTTCCTTTCGGGCAGTTCTTC
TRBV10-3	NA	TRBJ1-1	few	CATGWSQSTEAFF	TGTGCCACCGGTTGGAGTCAGAGCACTGAAGCTTTCTTT
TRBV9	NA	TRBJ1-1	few	CASSGTQNTEAFF	TGTGCCAGCAGCGGGACACAGAACACTGAAGCTTTCTTT
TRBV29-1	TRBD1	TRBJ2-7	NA	CSVEGGQGYEQYF	TGCAGCGTTGAAGGGGGACAGGGCTACGAGCAGTACTTC
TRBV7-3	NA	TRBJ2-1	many	CASSLGRGTYNEQFF	TGTGCCAGCAGCTTAGGGCGGGGTACCTACAATGAGCAGTTCTTC
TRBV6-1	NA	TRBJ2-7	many	CASSGQAYEQYF	TGTGCCAGCAGTGGACAGGCCTACGAGCAGTACTTC
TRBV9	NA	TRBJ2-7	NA	CASSGRVNSYEQYF	TGTGCCAGCAGCGGCCGGGTCAACTCCTACGAGCAGTACTTC
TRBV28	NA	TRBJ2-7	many	CASTGSLHEQYF	TGTGCCAGCACCGGATCCCTCCACGAGCAGTACTTC
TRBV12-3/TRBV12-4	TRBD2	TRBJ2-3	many	CASTPWTSGNNRDTQYF	TGTGCCAGCACCCCATGGACTAGCGGGAACAACAGAGATACGCAGTATTTT
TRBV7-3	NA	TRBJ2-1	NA	CASSPGLSHNEQFF	TGTGCCAGCAGCCCAGGGCTTTCCCACAATGAGCAGTTCTTC
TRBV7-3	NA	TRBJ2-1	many	CASSPTPGVEQFF	TGTGCCAGCAGCCCTACCCCGGGAGTTGAGCAGTTCTTC
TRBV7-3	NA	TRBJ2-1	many	CASSPPGSAASVNEQFF	TGTGCCAGCAGCCCCCCCGGCTCGGCAGCGTCGGTAAATGAGCAGTTCTTC
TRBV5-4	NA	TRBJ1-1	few	CASSLGQGREAFF	TGTGCCAGCAGCTTGGGACAAGGAAGAGAAGCTTTCTTT
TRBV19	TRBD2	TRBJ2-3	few	CASSAGVTFTDTQYF	TGTGCCAGTAGTGCGGGAGTGACCTTCACAGATACGCAGTATTTT
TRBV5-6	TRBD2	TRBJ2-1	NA	CASSEEREGSYNEQFF	TGTGCCAGCAGCGAGGAGCGGGAGGGGTCCTACAATGAGCAGTTCTTC
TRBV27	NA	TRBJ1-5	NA	CASTSGHGQPQHF	TGTGCCAGCACTTCGGGGCATGGACAGCCCCAGCATTTT
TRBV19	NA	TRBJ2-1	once	CASRSGTVNEQFF	TGTGCCAGTAGGTCCGGGACGGTGAATGAGCAGTTCTTC
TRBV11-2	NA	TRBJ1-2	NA	CASSLEDSYGYTF	TGTGCCAGCAGCTTAGAGGACAGCTATGGCTACACCTTC